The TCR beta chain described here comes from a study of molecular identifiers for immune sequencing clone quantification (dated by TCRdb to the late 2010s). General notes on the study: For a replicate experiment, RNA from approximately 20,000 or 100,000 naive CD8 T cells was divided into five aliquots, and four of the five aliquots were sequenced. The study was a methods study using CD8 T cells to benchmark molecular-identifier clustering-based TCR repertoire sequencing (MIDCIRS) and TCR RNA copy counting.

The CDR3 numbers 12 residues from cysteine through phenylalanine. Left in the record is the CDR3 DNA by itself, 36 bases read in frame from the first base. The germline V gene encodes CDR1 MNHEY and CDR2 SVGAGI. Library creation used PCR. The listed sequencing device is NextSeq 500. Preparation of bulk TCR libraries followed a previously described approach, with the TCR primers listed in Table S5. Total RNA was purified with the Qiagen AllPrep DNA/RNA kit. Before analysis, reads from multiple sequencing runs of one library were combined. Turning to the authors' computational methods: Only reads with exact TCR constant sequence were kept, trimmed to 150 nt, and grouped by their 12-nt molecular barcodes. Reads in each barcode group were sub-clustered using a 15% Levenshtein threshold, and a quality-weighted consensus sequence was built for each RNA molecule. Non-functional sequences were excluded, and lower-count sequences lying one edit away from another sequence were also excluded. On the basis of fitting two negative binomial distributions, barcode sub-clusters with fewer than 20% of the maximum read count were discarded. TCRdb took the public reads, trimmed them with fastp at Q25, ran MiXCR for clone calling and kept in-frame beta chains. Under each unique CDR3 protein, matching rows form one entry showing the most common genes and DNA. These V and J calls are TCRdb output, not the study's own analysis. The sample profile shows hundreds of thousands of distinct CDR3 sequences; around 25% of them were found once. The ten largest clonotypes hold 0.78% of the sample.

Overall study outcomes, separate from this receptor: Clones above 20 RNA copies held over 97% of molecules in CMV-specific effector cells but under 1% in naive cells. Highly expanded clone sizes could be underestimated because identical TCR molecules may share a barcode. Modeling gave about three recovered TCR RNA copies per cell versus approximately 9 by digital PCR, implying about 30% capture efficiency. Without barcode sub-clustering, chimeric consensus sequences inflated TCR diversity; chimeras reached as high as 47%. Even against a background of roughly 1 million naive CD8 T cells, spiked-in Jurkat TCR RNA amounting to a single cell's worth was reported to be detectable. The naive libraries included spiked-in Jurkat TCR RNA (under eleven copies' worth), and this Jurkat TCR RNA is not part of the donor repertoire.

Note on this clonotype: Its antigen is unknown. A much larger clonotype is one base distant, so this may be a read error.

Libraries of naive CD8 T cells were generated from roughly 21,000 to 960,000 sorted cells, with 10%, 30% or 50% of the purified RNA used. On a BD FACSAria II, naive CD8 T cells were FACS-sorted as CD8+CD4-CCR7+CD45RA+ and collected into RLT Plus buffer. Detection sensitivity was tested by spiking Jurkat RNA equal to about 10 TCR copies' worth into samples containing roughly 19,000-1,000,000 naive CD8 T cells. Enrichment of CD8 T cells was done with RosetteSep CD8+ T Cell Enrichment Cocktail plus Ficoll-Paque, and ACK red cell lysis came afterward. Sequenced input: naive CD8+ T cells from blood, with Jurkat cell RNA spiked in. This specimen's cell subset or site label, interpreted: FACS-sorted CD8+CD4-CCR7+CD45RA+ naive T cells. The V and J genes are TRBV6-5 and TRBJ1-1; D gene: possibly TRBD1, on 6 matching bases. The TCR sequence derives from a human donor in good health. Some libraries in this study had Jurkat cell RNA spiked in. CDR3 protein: CVSSLTGREAFF. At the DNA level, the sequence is TGTGTCAGCAGTTTAACAGGGAGGGAAGCTTTCTTT.